The rows below give T cell receptor beta chains drawn from one sample of a study of CD8+CD57+ T cells in acquired aplastic anemia. TCRdb reanalysed the reads using MiXCR and keeps one entry per CDR3 protein. This table has about 64,000 distinct CDR3 sequences, 45% to 70% appearing once. Sequencing input: sorted CD4+, CD8+, or CD8+CD57+ T cells (not recorded which) from PBMCs. Receptor source: a human donor in good health, serving as a control. Both conserved end residues are part of each CDR3. Each record gives: V gene, CDR3 length, D gene, clone size, J gene, CDR3 DNA, CDR3 protein. D genes are given only for firm matches. Size tells how often a clone was seen (once, few, many) or the class of an expanded clone, and some rows leave it out.

TRBV5-1,13,TRBD1,many,TRBJ2-5,TGCGCCAGCAGCCTGGGACAGCAAGAGACCCAGTACTTC,CASSLGQQETQYF
TRBV10-1,14,.,.,TRBJ2-6,TGCGCCAGCACCCGAGGGCACGGGGCCAACGTCCTGACTTTC,CASTRGHGANVLTF
TRBV6-1,15,.,.,TRBJ2-7,TGTGCCAGCAGTCCACAGGGAGTCGGTTCCTACGAGCAGTACTTC,CASSPQGVGSYEQYF
TRBV6-5,16,.,many,TRBJ1-2,TGTGCCAGCAGTTACTCGATAGGACCTTCGCTCAGCGGGAACACCTTC,CASSYSIGPSLSGNTF
TRBV29-1,13,TRBD1,.,TRBJ1-2,TGCAGCGTCGTCGCAGGGGGGGACTATGGCTACACCTTC,CSVVAGGDYGYTF
TRBV5-1,14,.,many,TRBJ1-3,TGCGCCAGCAGCTTGGAGTCACTGCCGGACACCATATATTTT,CASSLESLPDTIYF
TRBV2,14,TRBD1,.,TRBJ2-7,TGTGCCAGCATGCCGGGACAGGGATCCTACGAGCAGTACTTC,CASMPGQGSYEQYF
TRBV15,13,TRBD1,once,TRBJ2-7,TGTGCCACCACTCCCGGACAGGGGGACGAGCAGTACTTC,CATTPGQGDEQYF
TRBV19,13,.,.,TRBJ1-2,TGTGCCAGTAGTATTGACACAGCCTATGGCTACACCTTC,CASSIDTAYGYTF
TRBV2,15,TRBD1,.,TRBJ1-3,TGTGCCAGCGTGTGGGACAGACACTCTGGAAACACCATATATTTT,CASVWDRHSGNTIYF
TRBV30,12,.,many,TRBJ1-5,TGTGCCTGGAGTGCCTTGGAACAGCCCCAGCATTTT,CAWSALEQPQHF
TRBV20-1,14,TRBD1,.,TRBJ1-2,TGCAGTGCGTCAACAGGGGTTGGCCTCTATGGCTACACCTTC,CSASTGVGLYGYTF
TRBV20-1,14,.,.,TRBJ1-6,TGCAGTGCTAGGATAACAGGAAGAAATTCACCCCTCCACTTT,CSARITGRNSPLHF
TRBV10-3,14,.,.,TRBJ2-5,TGTGCCATCAGTGGGAGGACAGAGAAAGAGACCCAGTACTTC,CAISGRTEKETQYF
TRBV2,12,.,.,TRBJ1-2,TGTGCCAGAACGGGACCCTCTCGGGGCTACACCTTC,CARTGPSRGYTF
TRBV15,12,.,.,TRBJ2-1,TGTGCCACCAGCCGGGGCTACAATGAGCAGTTCTTC,CATSRGYNEQFF
TRBV20-1,11,.,.,TRBJ2-7,TGCAGTGCTCCCGGCGCCTACGAGCAGTACTTC,CSAPGAYEQYF
TRBV27,15,TRBD2,many,TRBJ2-7,TGTGCCAGCAGAGCCCTGGGACTAGCGGTCTACGAGCAGTACTTC,CASRALGLAVYEQYF
TRBV25-1,12,.,.,TRBJ1-1,TGCGCCAGCAGTGACGCGGACACTGAAGCTTTCTTT,CASSDADTEAFF
TRBV19,12,.,.,TRBJ1-6,TGTGCCAGTGCCTACGCAAGTCCACCCCTCCACTTT,CASAYASPPLHF
TRBV19,14,.,many,TRBJ2-3,TGTGCCAGTAGTAAGGGGGGGGGGGCAGATACGCAGTATTTT,CASSKGGGADTQYF
TRBV24-1,16,.,.,TRBJ2-2,TGTGCCACCAGTGATTTCAGACAGGCAAACACCGGGGAGCTGTTTTTT,CATSDFRQANTGELFF
TRBV10-3,12,.,.,TRBJ2-7,TGTGCCATCAGTGATGACATCCTCGAGCAGTACTTC,CAISDDILEQYF
TRBV10-2,14,.,.,TRBJ1-4,TGCGCCAGCAGTGAGGAGGGGTTTTGGGAAAAACTGTTTTTT,CASSEEGFWEKLFF
TRBV2,15,.,.,TRBJ2-7,TGTGCCAGCAGTGAAGCCCAGGGGAGCTCCTACGAGCAGTACTTC,CASSEAQGSSYEQYF
TRBV3-1,15,.,many,TRBJ1-6,TGTGCCAGCAGCCGGGACAAGGGGCTCGGATCACCCCTCCACTTT,CASSRDKGLGSPLHF